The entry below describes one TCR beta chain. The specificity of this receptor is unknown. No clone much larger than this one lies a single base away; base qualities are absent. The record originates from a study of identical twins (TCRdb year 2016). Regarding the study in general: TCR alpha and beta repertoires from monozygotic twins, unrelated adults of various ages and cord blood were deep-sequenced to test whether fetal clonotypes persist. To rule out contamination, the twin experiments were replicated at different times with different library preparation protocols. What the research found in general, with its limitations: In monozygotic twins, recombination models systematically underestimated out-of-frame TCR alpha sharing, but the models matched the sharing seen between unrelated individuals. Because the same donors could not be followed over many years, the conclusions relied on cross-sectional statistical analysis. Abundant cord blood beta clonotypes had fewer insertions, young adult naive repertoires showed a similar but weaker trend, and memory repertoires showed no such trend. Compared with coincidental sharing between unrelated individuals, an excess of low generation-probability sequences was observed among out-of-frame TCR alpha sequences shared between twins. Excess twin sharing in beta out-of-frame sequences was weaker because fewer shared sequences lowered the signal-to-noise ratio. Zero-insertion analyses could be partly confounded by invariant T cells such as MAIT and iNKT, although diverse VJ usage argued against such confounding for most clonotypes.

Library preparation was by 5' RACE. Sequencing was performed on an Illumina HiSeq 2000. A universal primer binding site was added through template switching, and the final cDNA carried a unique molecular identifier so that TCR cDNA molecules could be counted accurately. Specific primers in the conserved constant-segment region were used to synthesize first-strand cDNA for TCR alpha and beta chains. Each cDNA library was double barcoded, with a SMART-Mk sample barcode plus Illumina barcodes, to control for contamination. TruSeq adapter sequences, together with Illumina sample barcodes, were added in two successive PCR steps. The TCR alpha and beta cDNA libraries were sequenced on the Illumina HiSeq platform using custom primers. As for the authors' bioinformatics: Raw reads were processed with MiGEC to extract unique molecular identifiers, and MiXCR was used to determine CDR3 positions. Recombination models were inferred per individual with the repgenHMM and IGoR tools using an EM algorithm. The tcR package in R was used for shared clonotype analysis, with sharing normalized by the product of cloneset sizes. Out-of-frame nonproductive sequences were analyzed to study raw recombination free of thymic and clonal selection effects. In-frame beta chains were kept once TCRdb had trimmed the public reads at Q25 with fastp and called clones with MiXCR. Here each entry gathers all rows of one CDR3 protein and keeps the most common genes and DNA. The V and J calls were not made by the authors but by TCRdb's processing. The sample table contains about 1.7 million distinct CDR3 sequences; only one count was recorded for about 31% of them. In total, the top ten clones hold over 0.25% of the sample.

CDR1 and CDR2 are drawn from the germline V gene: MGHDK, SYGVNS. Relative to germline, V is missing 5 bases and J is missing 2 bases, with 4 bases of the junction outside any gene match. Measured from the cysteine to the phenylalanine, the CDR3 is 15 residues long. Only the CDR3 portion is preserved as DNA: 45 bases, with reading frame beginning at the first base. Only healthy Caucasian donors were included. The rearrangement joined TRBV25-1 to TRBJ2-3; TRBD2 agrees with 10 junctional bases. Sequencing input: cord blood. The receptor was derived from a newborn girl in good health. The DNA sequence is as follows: TGTGCCAGCAGTAGCGGGGGGGGCCCCACAGATACGCAGTATTTT. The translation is CASSSGGGPTDTQYF.